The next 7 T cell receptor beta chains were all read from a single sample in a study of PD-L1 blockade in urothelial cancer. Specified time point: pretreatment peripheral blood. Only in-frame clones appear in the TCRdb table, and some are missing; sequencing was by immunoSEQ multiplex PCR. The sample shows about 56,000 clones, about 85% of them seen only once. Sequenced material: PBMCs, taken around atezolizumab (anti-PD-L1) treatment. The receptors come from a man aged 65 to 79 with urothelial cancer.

CDR3 protein: CASRTDSLIRNTEAFF. In DNA form, the CDR3 reads TGTGCCAGTAGAACTGACAGCTTGATAAGGAACACTGAAGCTTTCTTT. This sequence joins TRBV19 and TRBJ1-1; a weak D match, TRBD1 (5 bases). Germline CDR1 LNHDA, CDR2 SQIVND (reference sequence). V was pared by 6 bases and J by 1 base, with 18 bases between. CDR3 length: 16 amino acids.

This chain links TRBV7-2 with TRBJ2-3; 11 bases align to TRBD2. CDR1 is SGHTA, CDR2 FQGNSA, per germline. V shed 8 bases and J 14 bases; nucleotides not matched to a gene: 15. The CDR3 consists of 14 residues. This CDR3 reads CASETSGISRYAYF. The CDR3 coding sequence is TGTGCCAGCGAGACTAGCGGGATTAGCAGATACGCGTATTTT.

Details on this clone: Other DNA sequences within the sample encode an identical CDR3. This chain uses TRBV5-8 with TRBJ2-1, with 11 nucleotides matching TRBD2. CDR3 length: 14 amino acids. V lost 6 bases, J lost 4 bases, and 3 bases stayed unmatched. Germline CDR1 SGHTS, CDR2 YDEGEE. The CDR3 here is CASTLAGGYNEQFF. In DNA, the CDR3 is TGTGCCAGCACCTTAGCGGGAGGGTACAATGAGCAGTTCTTC.

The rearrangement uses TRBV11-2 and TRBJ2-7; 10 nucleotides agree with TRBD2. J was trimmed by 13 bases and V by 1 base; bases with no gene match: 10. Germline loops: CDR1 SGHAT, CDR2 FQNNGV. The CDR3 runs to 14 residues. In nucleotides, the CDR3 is TGTGCCAGCAGCTTAGGGGCTAGCGGGAGCATCAAATACTTC. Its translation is CASSLGASGSIKYF.

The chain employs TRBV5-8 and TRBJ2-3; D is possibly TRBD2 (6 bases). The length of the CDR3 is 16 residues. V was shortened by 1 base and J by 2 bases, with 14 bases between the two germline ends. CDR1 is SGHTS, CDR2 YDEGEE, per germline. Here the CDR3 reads CASSLSVLALTDTQYF. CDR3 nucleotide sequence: TGTGCCAGCAGCTTGTCGGTGCTAGCGCTCACAGATACGCAGTATTTT.

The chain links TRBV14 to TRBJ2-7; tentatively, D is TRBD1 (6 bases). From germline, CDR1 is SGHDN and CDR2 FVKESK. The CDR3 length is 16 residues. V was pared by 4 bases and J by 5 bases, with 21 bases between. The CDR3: CASSPAVRGQKDEQYF. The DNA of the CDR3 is TGTGCCAGCAGCCCAGCGGTCAGGGGCCAAAAGGACGAGCAGTACTTC.

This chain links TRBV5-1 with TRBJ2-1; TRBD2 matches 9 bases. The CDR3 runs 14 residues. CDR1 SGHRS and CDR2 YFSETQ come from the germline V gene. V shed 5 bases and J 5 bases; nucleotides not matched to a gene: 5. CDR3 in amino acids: CASSGSGRDNEQFF. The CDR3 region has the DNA TGCGCCAGCAGTGGTAGCGGGAGAGACAATGAGCAGTTCTTC.